What follows describes a single T cell receptor beta chain. Antigen specificity is unknown. The CDR3 totals 16 residues. V dropped 2 bases and J dropped 4 bases, with 16 bases sitting between them. Germline V gene sequence: CDR1 LGHNA, CDR2 YSLEER. The data were obtained in a study of long-term antiretroviral therapy in people with HIV. Study summary: The 2015 immediate-ART recommendation came about a decade after the earliest samples. Study-level points and caveats: Among HIV repertoires, CDR3 length ranges were narrower than those of controls. Drawn between about 2004 and 2018, the blood was possibly obtained under older ART regimens. Regardless of time point, clones expanded before ART dominated the repertoire.

This was the immunoSEQ v3.0 assay at survey level. Clones were sequenced by immunoSEQ multiplex PCR, and TCRdb holds only the in-frame ones, with some missing. The table includes 25,000 to 35,000 clones, around 85% detected once. The V and J genes are TRBV4-3 and TRBJ2-3; D perhaps matches TRBD2 (5 bases). This TCR came from a man between 45 and 60 years old with HIV. The input for sequencing was unsorted PBMCs, taken approximately 5 years before starting antiretroviral therapy. CDR3 in DNA: TGCGCCAGCAGCCAATTGGGGAGACGGGCGGCAGATACGCAGTATTTT. Its protein product is CASSQLGRRAADTQYF.